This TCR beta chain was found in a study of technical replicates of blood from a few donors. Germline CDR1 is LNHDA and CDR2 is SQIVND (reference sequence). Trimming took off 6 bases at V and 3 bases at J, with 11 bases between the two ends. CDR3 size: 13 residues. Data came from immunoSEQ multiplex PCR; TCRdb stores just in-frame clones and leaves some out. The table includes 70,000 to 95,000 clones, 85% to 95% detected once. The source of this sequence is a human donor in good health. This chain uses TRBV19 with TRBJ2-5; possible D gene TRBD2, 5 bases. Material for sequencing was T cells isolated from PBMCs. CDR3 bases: TGTGCCAGTAGCCGGACTGTGGAAGAGACCCAGTACTTC. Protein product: CASSRTVEETQYF.